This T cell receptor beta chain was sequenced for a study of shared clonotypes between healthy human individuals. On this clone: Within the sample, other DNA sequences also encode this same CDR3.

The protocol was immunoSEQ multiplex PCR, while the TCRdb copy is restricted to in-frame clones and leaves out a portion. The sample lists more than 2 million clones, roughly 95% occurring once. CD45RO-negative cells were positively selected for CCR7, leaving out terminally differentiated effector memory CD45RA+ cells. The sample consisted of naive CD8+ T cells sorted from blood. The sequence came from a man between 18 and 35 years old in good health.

The CDR3 loop reads CASSQVGGNEQFF. DNA for the CDR3: TGCGCCAGCAGCCAAGTTGGCGGGAATGAGCAGTTCTTC. The chain combines TRBV4-1 with TRBJ2-1, with TRBD2 as a possible D gene (5 bases). The CDR3 loop spans 13 amino acids. In germline, CDR1 is MGHRA, CDR2 YSYEKL. Trimming took off 1 base at V and 7 bases at J, with 8 bases between the two ends.